The rows below give T cell receptor beta chains drawn from one sample of a study of response to subunit inactivated influenza vaccine. Each CDR3 protein gets one entry after TCRdb re-called the RT-PCR reads with MiXCR. The sample lists 300,000 to 350,000 distinct CDR3 sequences, roughly 20% occurring once. The sequencing used PBMCs from blood, collected less than 22 months after vaccination. All receptors come from a man aged 50 to 69 who received an inactivated influenza vaccine. The CDR3 runs from the conserved cysteine through the conserved F or W. The order of the fields is J gene, D gene, V gene, clone size, CDR3 DNA, CDR3 protein. D genes are given only for firm matches. Where a row states a size, it is once, few, many or the class of an expanded clone; other rows omit it.

>TRBJ1-1|-|TRBV4-2|many
TGTGCCAGCAGCCAAGGGGGAATGAACACTGAAGCTTTCTTT
CASSQGGMNTEAFF
>TRBJ1-1|TRBD1|TRBV4-3|-
TGCGCCAGCAGCCAGGAGAACAGGGGGCGGAAAGCTTTCTTT
CASSQENRGRKAFF
>TRBJ2-7|-|TRBV12-2|few
TGTGCAAGTCGCTTCCCAAGGACTAGCGGCTACGAGCAGTACTTC
CASRFPRTSGYEQYF
>TRBJ2-2|-|TRBV7-9|-
TGTGCCAGCACCTATATTTGGACAAACACCGGGGAGCTGTTTTTT
CASTYIWTNTGELFF
>TRBJ1-1|-|TRBV18|-
TGTGCCAGCTCACCAGGCGGGCCCACTGAAGCTTTCTTT
CASSPGGPTEAFF
>TRBJ1-5|TRBD1|TRBV3-1|few
TGTGCCAGCAGCTCATACCCGGGACAGGCGTTCAATCAGCCCCAGCATTTT
CASSSYPGQAFNQPQHF
>TRBJ1-2|-|TRBV20-1|few
TGCAGTGCCCCCCCGGGGTCCCCTTCATATGGCTACACCTTC
CSAPPGSPSYGYTF
>TRBJ1-2|TRBD1|TRBV5-1|-
TGCGCCAGCAGCGAGGACAGGAACCCCTTCTACTATGGCTACACCTTC
CASSEDRNPFYYGYTF
>TRBJ1-2|TRBD1|TRBV6-5|-
TGTGCCAGCAGTTACCGGGACAGGGGGGCCTATGGCTACACCTTC
CASSYRDRGAYGYTF
>TRBJ2-1|TRBD1|TRBV7-9|-
TGTGCCAGCAGCTCCCGGGACAGGGGGTTTAACAATGAGCAGTTCTTC
CASSSRDRGFNNEQFF
>TRBJ2-1|-|TRBV2|-
TGTGCCAGCAGTGAAGTTCAGAGCTACAATGAGCAGTTCTTC
CASSEVQSYNEQFF
>TRBJ1-5|TRBD1|TRBV5-1|many
TGCGCCAGCAGCCCAGGGACAGGGGTGGGCAATCAGCCCCAGCATTTT
CASSPGTGVGNQPQHF
>TRBJ2-7|-|TRBV3-1|-
TGTGCCAGCAGCCATGCAGTCGAGCAGTACTTC
CASSHAVEQYF
>TRBJ2-3|-|TRBV5-1|few
TGCGCCAGCAGCGTTGACCCCTCGACGCAGTATTTT
CASSVDPSTQYF
>TRBJ1-6|-|TRBV11-1|-
TGTGCCAGCAGCTTAGACGGCAGCTATAATTCACCCCTCCACTTT
CASSLDGSYNSPLHF
>TRBJ2-5|-|TRBV7-9|few
TGTGCCAGCAGCTTTGAGGGGCTGACCCGGGAGACCCAGTACTTC
CASSFEGLTRETQYF
>TRBJ2-7|TRBD1|TRBV29-1|-
TGCAGCGTGAGACAGGGGAACTACGAGCAGTACTTC
CSVRQGNYEQYF
>TRBJ2-1|TRBD1|TRBV20-1|few
TGCAGTGAGTACGCAGGGGGCGGCGAGCAGTTCTTC
CSEYAGGGEQFF
>TRBJ1-1|-|TRBV7-9|few
TGTGCCAGCAGCTTAGGCTACAGCCAGACTGAAGCTTTCTTT
CASSLGYSQTEAFF
>TRBJ2-2|-|TRBV6-5|-
TGTGCCAGCAGTTACTTGCCGGGCGCCGGGGAGCTGTTTTTT
CASSYLPGAGELFF
>TRBJ2-1|TRBD2|TRBV4-1|few
TGCGCCAGCAGCCAAACTAGCGGGAGCGTCTATGAGCAGTTCTTC
CASSQTSGSVYEQFF
>TRBJ2-7|-|TRBV5-1|few
TGCGCCAGCAGCTTAGCCAGGCCAAACTCCTACGAGCAGTACTTC
CASSLARPNSYEQYF
>TRBJ1-2|-|TRBV4-3|-
TGCGCCAGCAGCCAAGATTTCCCGGGGAACTATGGCTACACCTTC
CASSQDFPGNYGYTF
>TRBJ2-3|-|TRBV4-3|-
TGCGCCAGCAGCCAAGGCGGTTCCAGACTCATCACAGATACGCAGTATTTT
CASSQGGSRLITDTQYF
>TRBJ1-1|-|TRBV4-3|few
TGCGCCAGCAGCCAGAGGCGGGGAATTGAAGCTTTCTTT
CASSQRRGIEAFF
>TRBJ1-6|-|TRBV5-1|-
TGCGCCAGCAGCGTCTGGACAGTGGGGGATTCACCCCTCCACTTT
CASSVWTVGDSPLHF
>TRBJ1-6|TRBD1|TRBV5-1|-
TGCGCCAGCAGGCGGGACAGGGGTAATTCACCCCTCCACTTT
CASRRDRGNSPLHF
>TRBJ2-1|-|TRBV5-1|-
TGCGCCAGCAGCTTGTTCCCTCGGGAGCGGCAGTACAATGAGCAGTTCTTC
CASSLFPRERQYNEQFF
>TRBJ1-5|-|TRBV5-1|many
TGCGCCAGCAGCTTGGGGACCCCCAATCAGCCCCAGCATTTT
CASSLGTPNQPQHF
>TRBJ1-1|-|TRBV5-1|few
TGCGCCAGCAGCTTGCGAGGGTACACTGAAGCTTTCTTT
CASSLRGYTEAFF
>TRBJ1-5|-|TRBV20-1|many
TGCAGTGCTGAGGGAGGGACCGAATATAGCAATCAGCCCCAGCATTTT
CSAEGGTEYSNQPQHF
>TRBJ1-5|-|TRBV7-2|many
TGTGCCAGCAGCTTAGGGGGGATTAGCAATCAGCCCCAGCATTTT
CASSLGGISNQPQHF
>TRBJ1-6|-|TRBV28|few
TGTGCCAGCAGTCCCGAGGCGGGCCGTAATTCACCCCTCCACTTT
CASSPEAGRNSPLHF
>TRBJ2-1|TRBD2|TRBV4-1|-
TGCGCCAGCAGCCACTCACCTAGCGGGAGTGCTTACAATGAGCAGTTCTTC
CASSHSPSGSAYNEQFF
>TRBJ2-7|TRBD2|TRBV28|few
TGTGCCAGCAGTTTTTCCCTTACTAGCGGGACGGCCGAGCAGTACTTC
CASSFSLTSGTAEQYF
>TRBJ1-6|-|TRBV19|few
TGTGCCAGTAGCAGGGCGGTCGGCAATTCACCCCTCCACTTT
CASSRAVGNSPLHF
>TRBJ1-4|-|TRBV7-9|-
TGTGCCAGCAGCCCAGGGGCCGAAAATGAAAAACTGTTTTTT
CASSPGAENEKLFF
>TRBJ2-3|TRBD2|TRBV20-1|few
TGCAGTGCTAGAGGGGGGCTAGCGGGAACGGGAACAGATACGCAGTATTTT
CSARGGLAGTGTDTQYF
>TRBJ2-2|TRBD2|TRBV2|few
TGTGCCAGCAGGGAATTAGCGGGCCTGAACACCGGGGAGCTGTTTTTT
CASRELAGLNTGELFF
>TRBJ1-1|-|TRBV6-1|-
TGTGCCAGCAGACAGACAGCTAACACTGAAGCTTTCTTT
CASRQTANTEAFF
>TRBJ2-3|-|TRBV5-4|-
TGTGCCAGCAGCTCCGGACACGAGGATACGCAGTATTTT
CASSSGHEDTQYF
>TRBJ2-1|-|TRBV29-1|-
TGCAGCGTTGTGGATCCCAATGAGCAGTTCTTC
CSVVDPNEQFF
>TRBJ2-1|TRBD2|TRBV5-1|-
TGCGCCAGCAGCTTGCGGGCTAGCGGGGGGCGCGATGAGCAGTTCTTC
CASSLRASGGRDEQFF
>TRBJ1-2|-|TRBV2|once
TGTGCCAGCAGCCCCGGCGGGAACTATGGCTGCACCTTC
CASSPGGNYGCTF
>TRBJ2-2|-|TRBV10-2|-
TGCGCCACCTACTACACCGGGGAGCTGTTTTTT
CATYYTGELFF
>TRBJ1-2|TRBD1|TRBV5-1|few
TGCGCCAGCAGCCCATCGACAGGGAACTATGGCTACACCTTC
CASSPSTGNYGYTF
>TRBJ2-3|-|TRBV28|few
TGTGCCAGCAGTTTGGGACCGCGAAGCGACACAGATACGCAGTATTTT
CASSLGPRSDTDTQYF
>TRBJ2-7|-|TRBV12-3/TRBV12-4|-
TGTGCCAGCAGTTTTAGCCTAGCCATCGAGCAGTACTTC
CASSFSLAIEQYF
>TRBJ2-1|TRBD2|TRBV14|-
TGTGCCAGCAGCCGAAGCGGGGGGTCATTCAATGAGCAGTTCTTC
CASSRSGGSFNEQFF
>TRBJ2-5|TRBD1|TRBV6-2/TRBV6-3|-
TGTGCCAGCAGACACCGGGACAGGGGGCGCGAAGGTTTGGAGACCCAGTACTTC
CASRHRDRGREGLETQYF
>TRBJ2-7|TRBD1|TRBV6-2/TRBV6-3|-
TGTGCCAGCATTTCCGGGACAGGGAGAAACGAGCAGTACTTC
CASISGTGRNEQYF
>TRBJ2-1|-|TRBV12-3/TRBV12-4|-
TGTGCCAGCAGTTCAATGGACTCGGTCAATGAGCAGTTCTTC
CASSSMDSVNEQFF
>TRBJ1-5|-|TRBV28|-
TGTGCCAGCAGTATGAGGCCCCAGCATTTT
CASSMRPQHF
>TRBJ1-3|-|TRBV7-9|-
TGTGCCAGCAGCTTCTTGGACAGTGGAAACACCATATATTTT
CASSFLDSGNTIYF